Detailed here is one T cell receptor beta chain. The antigen is not known. The data stem from a study of cytomegalovirus exposure and HLA in healthy donors. Points from the study as a whole: In a later analysis, at a false discovery rate of 0.05, about 17,000 TCR beta sequences matched HLA alleles. For presence/absence analyses, sequencing depth was assumed to be roughly uniform across donors. Most TCR sequences were rare, but some public TCRs occurred in many donors.

The germline V gene has CDR1 MNHEY and CDR2 SVGAGI. This CDR3 is 13 amino acids long. Trimming took off 6 bases at V and 8 bases at J, with 16 bases between the two ends. The primer mix had 60 Vbeta and 13 Jbeta primers. Only in-frame clones appear in the TCRdb table, and some are missing; sequencing was by immunoSEQ multiplex PCR. This sample contains tens of thousands of clones. The chain carries TRBV6-5 and TRBJ1-2; D is possibly TRBD1 (6 bases). The sequencing input was PBMCs. This TCR came from a female donor in good health and CMV-seropositive. The CDR3 loop reads CASRRDTSEGYTF. CDR3 nucleotide sequence: TGTGCCAGCAGGAGGGACACCTCGGAAGGCTACACCTTC.